This T cell receptor beta chain was captured by sequencing in a study of patients and donors after allogeneic stem cell transplantation. TCRdb reprocessed the RT-PCR reads via MiXCR and lists one record per CDR3 protein. In the table there are approximately 200,000 distinct CDR3 sequences, 41% of which are singletons. The CDR3 totals 20 residues. V gave up 1 base and J gave up 0 bases, with 21 bases separating them. Germline V gene lookup returns CDR1 SGHVS and CDR2 FNYEAQ. Sequencing was carried out using blood, either unsorted or a sorted T cell fraction (not recorded which). This clonotype was obtained from a human donor who was either an allogeneic HSCT recipient or a stem cell or donor lymphocyte infusion donor (not recorded which). It is not recorded whose cells these are; they may come from a transplant donor. This chain connects TRBV7-6 to TRBJ2-2, with D perhaps matching TRBD2 (6 bases). The CDR3, as DNA: TGTGCCAGCAGCTTAGTCCCTCGGGGTAGCGGAAACTCGAACACCGGGGAGCTGTTTTTT. It yields the protein CASSLVPRGSGNSNTGELFF.